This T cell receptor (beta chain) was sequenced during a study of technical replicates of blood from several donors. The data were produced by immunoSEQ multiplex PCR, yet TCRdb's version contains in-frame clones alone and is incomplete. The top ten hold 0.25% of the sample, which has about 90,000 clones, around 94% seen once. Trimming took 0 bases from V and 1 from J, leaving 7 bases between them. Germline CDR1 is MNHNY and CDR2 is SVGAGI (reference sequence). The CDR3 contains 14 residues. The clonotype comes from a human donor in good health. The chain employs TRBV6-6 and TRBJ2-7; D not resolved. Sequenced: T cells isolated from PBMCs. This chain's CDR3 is CASSYSMTSYEQYF. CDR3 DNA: TGTGCCAGCAGTTACTCGATGACATCCTACGAGCAGTACTTC.